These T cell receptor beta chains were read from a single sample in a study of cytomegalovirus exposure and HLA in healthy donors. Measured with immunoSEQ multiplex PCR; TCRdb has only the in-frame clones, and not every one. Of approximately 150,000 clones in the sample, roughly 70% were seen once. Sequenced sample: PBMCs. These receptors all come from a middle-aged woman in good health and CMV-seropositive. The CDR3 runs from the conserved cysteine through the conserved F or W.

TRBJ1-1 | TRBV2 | CASSPRQGPYEAFF
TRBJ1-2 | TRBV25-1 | CASSGKTGGAYYGYTF
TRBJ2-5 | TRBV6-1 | CASSEGTYQETQYF
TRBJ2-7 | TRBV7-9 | CASSSAGATSYEQYF
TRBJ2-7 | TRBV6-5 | CASSYLAGGYEQYF
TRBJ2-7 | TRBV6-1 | CASSEGQGPFYEQYF
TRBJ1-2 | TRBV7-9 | CASSLGGIGGYTF
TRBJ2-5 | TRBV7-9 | CASTPARGGETQYF
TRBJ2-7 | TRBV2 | CASSGAGVREQYF
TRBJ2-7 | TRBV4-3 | CASSQGTGTTTYEQYF
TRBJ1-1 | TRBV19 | CASKQGAMNTEAFF
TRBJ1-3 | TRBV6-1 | CATTGLHSGNTIYF
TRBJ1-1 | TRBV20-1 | CSASRDREAFF
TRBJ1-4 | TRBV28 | CASSLSGGPNEKLFF
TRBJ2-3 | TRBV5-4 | CASSWGLAGTDTQYF
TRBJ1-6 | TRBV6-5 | CASSSDRDRANSPLHF
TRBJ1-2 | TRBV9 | CASSGSGTAAAGAF
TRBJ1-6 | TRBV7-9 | CASSVTGTGNSPLHF
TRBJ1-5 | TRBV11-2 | CASSLRQGSNQPQHF
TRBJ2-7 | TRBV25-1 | CASSSGQLGEQYF
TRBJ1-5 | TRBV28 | CASALGPGQGLNQPQHF
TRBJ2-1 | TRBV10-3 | CAIRGTINDEQFF
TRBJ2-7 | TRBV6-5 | CASRGRDSYEQYF
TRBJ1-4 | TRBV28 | CASTAGVTNEKLFF
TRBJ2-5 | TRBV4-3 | CASSRDSQETQYF
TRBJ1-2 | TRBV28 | CASSLGPYGYTF
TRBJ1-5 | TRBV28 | CASSGRGGQPQHF
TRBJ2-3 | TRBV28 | CASSLSGTSGSGPDTQYF
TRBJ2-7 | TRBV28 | CASRAGGNEQYF
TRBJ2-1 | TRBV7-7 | CASSPQLAGVLYNEQFF
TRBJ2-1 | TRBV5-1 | CASSQFGTSGRGGNEQFF
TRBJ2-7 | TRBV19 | CASSLRLAGNEQYF
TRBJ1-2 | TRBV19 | CATSDRGSYTF
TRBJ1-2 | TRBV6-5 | CASSYTGGNYGYPF
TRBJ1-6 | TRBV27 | CASTLLGQLYNSPLHF
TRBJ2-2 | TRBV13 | CASSSTGARESGELFF